The 20 T cell receptor beta chains given below trace back to one sample, sequenced in a study of T cells in Graves' hyperthyroidism and ophthalmopathy. RNA transcripts served as the template for amplifying TCR beta CDR3 regions. During a first-round RT-PCR of the TCR CDR3, the HTBI primer set was used. Using its own MiXCR run on the multiplex PCR reads, TCRdb lists one record per CDR3 protein. The sample consists of tens of thousands of distinct CDR3 sequences, approximately 48% of them appearing once. Sequenced sample: blood. The receptors shown here come from a woman aged 45 to 65 with Graves' ophthalmopathy.

The chain recombines TRBV5-1 with TRBJ1-4, with a weak D call TRBD1 (6 bases). The CDR3 runs 16 residues. CDR1 SGHRS and CDR2 YFSETQ come from the germline V gene. The V gene lost 0 bases and the J gene lost 8 bases, with 17 bases spanning the gap. The CDR3 spells CASSLVQGGVFEKLFF. Here the CDR3 DNA reads TGCGCCAGCAGCTTGGTACAGGGTGGGGTCTTCGAAAAACTGTTTTTT.

The chain has TRBV7-9 and TRBJ2-3; 10 bases are a match to TRBD2. The CDR3 is made up of 16 amino acids. V trimming: 5 bases; J trimming: 4 bases; junction bases outside the gene matches: 9. CDR1 and CDR2 from the germline V gene are SEHNR and FQNEAQ (reference sequence). The CDR3 loop is CASSRGQLAGADTQYF. The DNA of the CDR3 is TGTGCCAGCAGCCGGGGACAGCTAGCGGGAGCAGATACGCAGTATTTT.

Ten or more counts support this clonotype. V usage is TRBV19 and J usage is TRBJ1-1; a weak D match, TRBD1 (5 bases). Trimming removed 3 bases from V and 0 bases from J, with 11 bases in between. The germline CDR1 and CDR2 sequences are LNHDA and SQIVND (reference sequence). The CDR3 sequence is 15 residues long. In DNA, the CDR3 is TGTGCCAGTAGTATGCGGGGCCTGGTGAACACTGAAGCTTTCTTT. It specifies CASSMRGLVNTEAFF.

This clonotype has a handful of counts. A read error is possible here, since a much larger clone lies one base away. CDR3 sequence: CAGSYGHRDGEAFF. The CDR3 coding sequence is TGTGCCGGCAGTTACGGCCACAGGGATGGTGAAGCTTTCTTT. The chain uses TRBV6-6 and TRBJ1-1; tentatively, D is TRBD1 (6 bases). Germline V gene sequence: CDR1 MNHNY, CDR2 SVGAGI (reference sequence). The CDR3 extends over 14 amino acids.

This clonotype is a singleton in its sample. The chain links TRBV24-1 to TRBJ2-1; TRBD2 might be the D (6 bases). Germline CDR1 reads KGHDR; CDR2 reads SFDVKD. The CDR3 is made up of 16 amino acids. The V gene lost 7 bases and the J gene lost 3 bases, with 18 bases spanning the gap. The CDR3 coding sequence is TGTGCCACCAGCGACCCCCCCGGGAGCTTCTACAATGAGCAGTTCTTC. Translated: CATSDPPGSFYNEQFF.

In the case of this clonotype: The CDR3 end shows no conserved phenylalanine or tryptophan, and so a read error is likely. The chain couples TRBV7-6 to TRBJ2-7, with D unclear. Per the germline V gene, CDR1 is SGHVS and CDR2 is FNYEAQ. CDR3 length equals 14 residues. Trimming cost V 2 bases and J 0 bases, with 8 bases left between them. CDR3 loop: CASSLRQNSYEQYL. DNA of the CDR3: TGTGCCAGCAGCTTAAGACAAAACTCCTACGAGCAGTACCTC.

Only one count was recorded for this clonotype. Because the CDR3's place on the DNA is in doubt, the DNA is left out and the CDR3 is given as listed by TCRdb. The chain has TRBV24-1 and TRBJ1-3; the table assigns TRBD1, which was not confirmed against the DNA. The CDR3 sequence runs 19 residues, both termini included. Germline V gene lookup returns CDR1 KGHDR and CDR2 SFDVKD. CDR3 sequence reads: CATSDFRGEAFFGQGTIYF.

V gene TRBV7-6 combines with J gene TRBJ2-3; 7 bases are a match to TRBD1. The CDR3 runs 15 residues. CDR1 and CDR2 (germline): SGHVS, FNYEAQ. V was pared by 0 bases and J by 6 bases, with 6 bases of the junction left unmatched. CDR3 loop: CASSLAGQAPDTQYF. The DNA for the CDR3 is TGTGCCAGCAGCTTAGCCGGACAGGCCCCGGATACGCAGTATTTT.

The rearrangement links TRBV24-1 to TRBJ1-1, with D possibly TRBD1 on 6 matching bases. Germline CDR1 is KGHDR and CDR2 is SFDVKD. This CDR3 region has 13 residues. Deletions cut 7 bases from V and 6 bases from J, with 14 bases between. CDR3 residues: CATSRGDYAEAFF. The CDR3 nucleotides read TGTGCCACCAGCAGGGGCGATTACGCTGAAGCTTTCTTT.

Turning to this clonotype: This CDR3 is missing its conserved last phenylalanine or tryptophan, likely due to a read error. This chain links TRBV9 with TRBJ2-7; D is ambiguous. Germline lookup yields CDR1 SGDLS and CDR2 YYNGEE. This CDR3 is 15 amino acids long. CDR3 sequence reads: CARSVGREGFYEQYS. DNA of the CDR3: TGTGCCAGAAGCGTAGGTAGGGAAGGGTTCTACGAGCAGTACTCC.

The chain recombines TRBV7-9 with TRBJ2-3; 13 nucleotides align to TRBD2. Germline CDR1 SEHNR, CDR2 FQNEAQ (reference sequence). V lost 6 bases and J lost 0; bases outside the gene matches: 6. The CDR3 contains 17 residues. The CDR3 sequence: CASRPTSGRVSTDTQYF. CDR3 nucleotide sequence: TGTGCCAGCAGGCCCACTAGCGGGAGGGTAAGCACAGATACGCAGTATTTT.

The rearrangement joins TRBV20-1 to TRBJ2-2; weak D call: TRBD2 (6 bases). Trimming took off 3 bases at V and 1 base at J, with 6 bases between the two ends. This CDR3 contains 13 residues. In germline, CDR1 is DFQATT, CDR2 SNEGSKA (reference sequence). CDR3 loop: CSARGGNTGELFF. In nucleotides, the CDR3 is TGCAGTGCTAGGGGGGGGAACACCGGGGAGCTGTTTTTT.

The chain carries TRBV4-1 and TRBJ2-3; 7 bases are shared with TRBD1. The J segment lost 11 bases and the V segment lost 4 bases, leaving 9 bases of the junction unmatched. CDR1 is MGHRA and CDR2 is YSYEKL in the germline V gene. CDR3 length: 13 residues. CDR3 DNA sequence: TGCGCCAGCAGCCCCGGGACAGCCGACGAGCAGTATTTT. Amino acids: CASSPGTADEQYF.

The V and J genes are TRBV6-6 and TRBJ2-5; 15 bases map to TRBD2. V gave up 0 bases and J gave up 5 bases; unmatched junction bases: 1. Germline values: CDR1 MNHNY, CDR2 SVGAGI (reference sequence). The CDR3 runs to 16 residues. The CDR3 sequence: CASSYSGTSGRETQYF. The CDR3 nucleotides are TGTGCCAGCAGTTACTCCGGGACTAGCGGGAGGGAGACCCAGTACTTC.

In the case of this clonotype: Compared with germline, one end of the junction differs, possibly owing to a read error. This chain joins TRBV2 and TRBJ2-1; 9 bases fit TRBD2. There are 15 residues in the CDR3. Germline CDR1 SNHLY, CDR2 FYNNEI. The CDR3: CASTRGTSRYNEQFF. In nucleotides, the CDR3 is TGTGCTAGCACCCGGGGGACTAGCAGGTACAATGAGCAGTTCTTC. The full variable domain, with the rest looked up from reference TRBV2 and TRBJ2-1, is EPEVTQTPSHQVTQMGQEVILRCVPISNHLYFYWYRQILGQKVEFLVSFYNNEISEKSEIFDDQFSVERPDGSNFTLKIRSTKLEDSAMYFCASTRGTSRYNEQFFGPGTRLTVL.

This clonotype has ten or more counts. This could be a read error, since a much larger clone is one nucleotide away. In this CDR3 the conserved last residue, phenylalanine or tryptophan, is missing, so a read error is likely. The J gene is TRBJ2-2, the V gene TRBV10-1; D is unclear. Trimming took 2 bases from V and 2 from J, leaving 6 bases between them. CDR1 and CDR2 from the germline V gene are WNHNN and SYGVQD (reference sequence). The CDR3 consists of 14 residues. CDR3 DNA sequence: TGCGCCAGCAGTGAGGGGATCAACACCGGGGAGCTGTTTTAT. This translates into CASSEGINTGELFY.

Comment on this clonotype: One end of the junction is discordant with germline, which a read error may explain. V gene TRBV6-5 combines with J gene TRBJ1-1; the D is unclear. CDR3 length: 14 amino acids. Looked up from germline, CDR1 is MNHEY and CDR2 is SVGAGI. Written as DNA, the CDR3 is TGTGCCAGCGGTTACTCAGGACCTGGAAGCAGAGCTTTCTTT. It yields the protein CASGYSGPGSRAFF.

This clonotype occurred many times. The V gene is TRBV3-1, the J gene TRBJ1-1; TRBD1 might be the D (6 bases). V was trimmed by 0 bases and J by 6 bases, leaving 17 bases between them. This CDR3 is built from 16 residues. The germline CDR1 and CDR2 sequences are LGHDT and YNNKEL (reference sequence). The CDR3 DNA follows: TGTGCCAGCAGCCAAGATCTATGGACAGCTGTCCCTGAAGCTTTCTTT. Translated, it gives CASSQDLWTAVPEAFF.

Points on this clonotype: The junction and the germline gene differ at one end; a read error may be behind it. The chain is built from TRBV6-5 and TRBJ2-4; 10 positions agree with TRBD1. CDR1 and CDR2 (germline): MNHEY, SVGAGI. This CDR3 spans 17 amino acids. This chain's CDR3 is CATSGQGFGVAKDIQYF. CDR3 in DNA: TGTGCCACCTCGGGACAGGGGTTTGGGGTAGCCAAAGACATTCAGTACTTC.

The chain recombines TRBV4-3 with TRBJ1-1; possibly TRBD1 for D (5 bases). The CDR3 has 14 residues. CDR1 and CDR2 (germline): LGHNA, YSLEER. Trimming shortened V by 3 bases and J by 11 bases, and 19 bases separated the two germline ends. CDR3 sequence (DNA): TGCGCCAGCAGCCACCCGGGACGGCCAATTGACGCTTTCTTT. It yields the protein CASSHPGRPIDAFF.